These 24 T cell receptor beta chains share one sample of origin, sequenced in a study of tumor and adjacent non-tumor tissue in lung cancer. No cell sorting was done before RNA was extracted from the tissue. TCRbeta libraries were built with three rounds of nested PCR, modified from ARM-PCR. TCRdb analysed the multiplex PCR reads with MiXCR anew, one entry per CDR3 protein. The sample records more than 70,000 distinct CDR3 sequences, around three fifths being singletons. The sample taken for sequencing was lung tumor tissue. These receptors were obtained from a man in his 70s with non-small cell lung cancer.

In the case of this clonotype: This clone may be a read error of a much larger clone one base away. The missing conserved phenylalanine or tryptophan at the end of this CDR3 makes a read error likely. V gene TRBV6-2 or TRBV6-3 combines with J gene TRBJ2-7; 7 bases are a match to TRBD1. V lost 7 bases to trimming and J lost 6 bases; unmatched junction nucleotides: 12. Looked up from germline, CDR1 is MNHEY and CDR2 is SVGEGT. The CDR3 length is 14 residues. This chain's CDR3 is CASNTQGTPAEQYS. Written as DNA, the CDR3 is TGTGCCAGCAACACACAGGGGACCCCGGCCGAGCAGTACTCC.

This clonotype has just a few counts. V usage is TRBV24-1 and J usage is TRBJ1-4, with D perhaps matching TRBD1 (5 bases). V lost 3 bases to trimming and J lost 16 bases, with 14 bases between them. The germline gives CDR1 KGHDR, CDR2 SFDVKD. The CDR3 has 12 amino acids. The CDR3 DNA is TGTGCCACCAGTGATGTCACCGGGACCCCGTTTTTT. Encoded protein: CATSDVTGTPFF.

This clonotype was counted between two and nine times. A read error is possible here, since a much larger clone lies one base away. The V gene is TRBV6-5, the J gene TRBJ1-4, with 7 bases matching TRBD1. Per the germline V gene, CDR1 is MNHEY and CDR2 is SVGAGI. The CDR3 loop spans 14 amino acids. The CDR3 bases are TGTGCCAGCAGCCCCAGGGGGACTAATGGAAAACTGTTTTTT. This translates into CASSPRGTNGKLFF.

This clonotype showed up many times. The chain combines TRBV20-1 with TRBJ2-7; no clear D gene. The V gene lost 0 bases and the J gene lost 3 bases, with 12 bases spanning the gap. This CDR3 comprises 14 residues. The V gene's germline CDR1 is DFQATT and CDR2 SNEGSKA (reference sequence). The CDR3 sequence: CSARDRRKGYEQYF. For the CDR3, the DNA is TGCAGTGCTAGAGATCGAAGGAAGGGCTACGAGCAGTACTTC.

Comment on this clonotype: The junction departs from germline at one end; a sequencing error may be responsible. This chain joins TRBV11-2 and TRBJ2-2; possibly TRBD2 for D (5 bases). The CDR3 extends over 16 amino acids. CDR1 and CDR2 from the germline V gene are SGHAT and FQNNGV. This chain's CDR3 is CAGSWSPLTNTGELFF. The CDR3, as DNA: TGTGCCGGCAGCTGGAGCCCACTGACGAACACCGGGGAGCTGTTTTTC.

Ten or more counts support this clonotype. The rearrangement links TRBV5-6 to TRBJ1-2; TRBD1 matches at 8 bases. The V and J ends lost 4 bases and 3 bases, in that order; junction bases with no gene match: 8. The germline V gene encodes CDR1 SGHDT and CDR2 YYEEEE. The CDR3 totals 15 residues. Here the CDR3 DNA reads TGTGCCAGCAGCGCCCCCGACAGGGGCTACTATGGCTACACCTTC. Its protein is CASSAPDRGYYGYTF.

With regard to this clonotype: In this CDR3 the conserved last residue, phenylalanine or tryptophan, is missing, so a read error is likely. DNA for the CDR3: TGTGCCAGCAACTCTGAAGGGGGGACGAACACCGGGGAGCTGTTTTCT. Protein sequence: CASNSEGGTNTGELFS. The chain has TRBV11-2 and TRBJ2-2; D may correspond to TRBD1 or TRBD2 (6 bases each). Germline V gene sequence: CDR1 SGHAT, CDR2 FQNNGV. This CDR3 has 16 amino acids. V was shortened by 7 bases and J by 0 bases, with 15 bases between the two germline ends.

Comments on this clonotype: At one of its ends the junction is not consistent with the germline gene, which may arise from a read error. J is TRBJ2-2 and V is TRBV20-1, with D perhaps being TRBD1 or TRBD2 (6 bases each). This CDR3 has 15 residues. Germline-derived CDR1 and CDR2 are DFQATT and SNEGSKA (reference sequence). CDR3: CSARDRGAGTGGLFF. The CDR3 bases are TGCAGTGCTAGAGATAGGGGGGCGGGCACCGGGGGGCTGTTTTTT.

Worth noting for this clonotype: One junction end does not reproduce the germline sequence, and a read error may be involved. This chain links TRBV6-1 with TRBJ1-6, with D perhaps TRBD1 (5 bases). The CDR3 is made up of 14 amino acids. The germline V gene encodes CDR1 MNHNS and CDR2 SASEGT. In DNA, the CDR3 is TGTACCAGCAGTTTGGGACCGCACAATTCACCACTCCACTTT. It specifies CTSSLGPHNSPLHF.

This clonotype was observed a handful of times. The J gene is TRBJ1-3, the V gene TRBV6-5; possibly TRBD1 for D (5 bases). The germline V gene has CDR1 MNHEY and CDR2 SVGAGI. V dropped 11 bases and J dropped 4 bases, with 18 bases sitting between them. This CDR3 region has 14 residues. For the CDR3, the DNA is TGTGCCTGCAAATCGGGAGGGACCGGAAACACCATATATTTT. Translation gives CACKSGGTGNTIYF.

Notes on this clonotype: One junction end disagrees with the germline gene, perhaps due to a read error. The CDR3 loop is CASSLGTDDEQFF. For the CDR3, the DNA is TGTGCCAGCAGCTTGGGGACGGACGATGAACAGTTCTTC. The V gene is TRBV5-6, the J gene TRBJ2-1; D gene ambiguous. The CDR3 sequence is 13 residues long. Germline V gene data show CDR1 as SGHDT and CDR2 as YYEEEE.

This clonotype has only one observation. The chain joins TRBV5-1 to TRBJ2-7; TRBD2 aligns across 15 bases. This CDR3 comprises 18 residues. The V gene end was trimmed by 4 bases and the J gene end by 4 bases; junction bases not matched to a gene: 12. CDR1 SGHRS and CDR2 YFSETQ come from the germline V gene. CDR3 in amino acids: CASSQGLAGGHDPYEQYF. The CDR3 DNA follows: TGCGCCAGCAGCCAGGGACTAGCGGGGGGCCACGATCCTTACGAGCAGTACTTC.

Points on this clonotype: Given a much more abundant clone one base away, this may be a read error. This chain connects TRBV6-1 to TRBJ2-3; no firm D call. CDR3 length equals 15 residues. Trimming removed 1 base at V and 6 bases at J, with 14 bases between. Germline assignment: CDR1 MNHNS and CDR2 SASEGT. CDR3 sequence (DNA): TGTGCCAGCAGTGAAGTCTCCCTGGGGTACGATACGCAGTATTTT. Translation gives CASSEVSLGYDTQYF.

As to this clonotype: At one boundary the junction diverges from the germline segment, which might be a read error. The chain carries TRBV28 and TRBJ1-5; D may be TRBD1 (6 bases). Germline V gene data show CDR1 as MDHEN and CDR2 as SYDVKM. The CDR3 extends over 14 amino acids. CDR3 in DNA: TGTGCCAGTAACCAATACAGGGAGTATCAGCCCCCGCATTTT. It translates to CASNQYREYQPPHF.

This chain connects TRBV19 to TRBJ2-3; D gene ambiguous. The V end lost 6 bases, the J end lost 6 bases, and 10 bases lay between the germline ends. The germline V gene encodes CDR1 LNHDA and CDR2 SQIVND (reference sequence). This CDR3 is 12 amino acids long. Here the CDR3 reads CASSPFGDTQYF. DNA of the CDR3: TGTGCCAGTAGCCCCTTCGGCGATACGCAGTATTTT.

This chain links TRBV11-1 with TRBJ2-5, with D perhaps being TRBD1 or TRBD2 (5 bases each). V lost 11 bases and J lost 4, with 20 bases in between. The CDR3 totals 14 residues. The germline gives CDR1 SGHAT, CDR2 FQDESV (reference sequence). The CDR3 loop is CADSLATRRETQYF. The CDR3 region has the DNA TGTGCCGACAGCTTAGCCACTAGGCGAGAGACCCAGTACTTC. Using reference TRBV11-1 and TRBJ2-5 for the parts outside the CDR3, the full variable domain is EAEVAQSPRYKITEKSQAVAFWCDPISGHATLYWYRQILGQGPELLVQFQDESVVDDSQLPKDRFSAERLKGVDSTLKIQPAELGDSAMYLCADSLATRRETQYFGPGTRLLVL.

Concerning this clonotype itself: At one end, the junction sequence differs from germline, possibly due to a read error. The chain links TRBV12-3 or TRBV12-4 to TRBJ1-5; no clear D. The CDR3 totals 14 residues. The CDR3 nucleotides are TGTGCCGGCAGTTTACGGTCCCGCGGTCAGCCCCAGCATTTT. It codes for CAGSLRSRGQPQHF.

With respect to this clonotype: Because it lacks the conserved phenylalanine or tryptophan at the end, this CDR3 is likely a read error. This chain uses TRBV11-2 with TRBJ2-1; D is unclear. The CDR3 totals 14 residues. Per the germline V gene, CDR1 is SGHAT and CDR2 is FQNNGV. The CDR3 region has the DNA TGTGCCAGCAGCGTGAAGGATTCCTACATTGAGCAGTTCTTG. Translation gives CASSVKDSYIEQFL.

This chain uses TRBV7-9 with TRBJ2-1; TRBD2 matches at 8 bases. Germline V gene sequence: CDR1 SEHNR, CDR2 FQNEAQ (reference sequence). The CDR3 covers 16 residues. V trimming: 4 bases; J trimming: 4 bases; junction bases outside the gene matches: 9. CDR3 bases: TGTGCCAGCAGCTGGGGGGCGGGGGGCCCTTACAATGAGCAGTTCTTC. Translation gives CASSWGAGGPYNEQFF.

A remark on this clonotype: It may be a read error: a sequence one base away is much more abundant. This chain joins TRBV20-1 and TRBJ2-2; D unclear. V gave up 3 bases and J gave up 2 bases, with 19 bases separating them. This CDR3 is 17 amino acids long. CDR1 and CDR2 from the germline V gene are DFQATT and SNEGSKA (reference sequence). The CDR3 DNA follows: TGCAGTGCTAGCATGGGCAGATTATCGGAAAACACCGGGGAGCTGTTTTTT. Translated: CSASMGRLSENTGELFF.

Details on this clonotype: Sequence at one end of the junction differs from germline and may be a read error. The CDR3 spells CANSLEGTTYNEQFF. The CDR3 DNA reads TGTGCCAACAGCTTAGAAGGGACTACATACAACGAGCAGTTCTTC. The chain joins TRBV11-2 to TRBJ2-1; 7 positions agree with TRBD2. This CDR3 has 15 residues. Germline CDR1 reads SGHAT; CDR2 reads FQNNGV.

CDR3 sequence (DNA): TGTAGCAGCACCTTAGACAGGACGACTAGCACAGATACGCAGTATTTT. Translated: CSSTLDRTTSTDTQYF. The gene calls are TRBV11-2 and TRBJ2-3; TRBD1 is a possible D gene (6 bases). There are 16 residues in the CDR3. Germline V CDR1 and CDR2: SGHAT, FQNNGV. Supplemented by reference TRBV11-2 and TRBJ2-3, the full variable domain reads EAGVAQSPRYKIIEKRQSVAFWCNPISGHATLYWYQQILGQGPKLLIQFQNNGVVDDSQLPKDRFSAERLKGVDSTLKIQPAKLEDSAVYLCSSTLDRTTSTDTQYFGPGTRLTVL.

This clonotype appeared many times. The chain joins TRBV12-3 or TRBV12-4 to TRBJ1-5; D is unclear. CDR3 size: 15 residues. V lost 6 bases and J lost 0, with 12 bases in between. CDR3 coding DNA: TGTGCCAGCAGCTCTAGGGCACTTAGCAATCAGCCCCAGCATTTT. Protein sequence: CASSSRALSNQPQHF.

This clonotype has ten or more counts. The chain is built from TRBV5-4 and TRBJ2-7, with D hard to call. The germline V gene has CDR1 SGHNT and CDR2 YYREEE (reference sequence). This CDR3 comprises 14 residues. Trimming pared 4 bases from V and 2 bases from J, leaving 13 bases between. The CDR3 nucleotides read TGTGCCAGCAGCGCGTCTTACCCCGCCTACGAGCAGTACTTC. Translating gives CASSASYPAYEQYF.